These T cell receptor beta chains were read from a single sample in a study of T-cell memory formation after mild COVID-19. Via MiXCR, TCRdb re-called the 5' RACE reads, giving one row per CDR3 protein. Of about 210,000 distinct CDR3 sequences listed, 27% are singletons. Sequenced input: PBMCs or a T cell subset sorted from them (not recorded which). These receptors were obtained from an adult woman who had mild COVID-19 (a few samples of this study predate the infection). Cell type and time point are not known. CDR3s include the opening cysteine and the closing phenylalanine or tryptophan.

V	J	CDR3
TRBV6-5	TRBJ2-1	CASSHRTTYTEQFF
TRBV7-2	TRBJ2-3	CASSPYSDTQYF
TRBV20-1	TRBJ2-3	CSAPSSGRPTDTQYF
TRBV7-9	TRBJ1-2	CASSPSPGYTF
TRBV7-6	TRBJ2-6	CASSFSDSGANVLTF
TRBV29-1	TRBJ1-5	CSVAHSNQPQHF
TRBV7-9	TRBJ2-1	CASTIKWGNEQFF
TRBV5-1	TRBJ2-1	CASSLDGGGPYNEQFF
TRBV6-1	TRBJ1-4	CAINWTPGGEKLFF
TRBV4-2	TRBJ1-4	CATLRDSNEKLFF
TRBV24-1	TRBJ2-1	CATSDFSPTGSSNEQFF
TRBV5-1	TRBJ2-7	CASSLGGDGAYEQYF
TRBV20-1	TRBJ1-5	CSAPAQGPKQPQHF
TRBV12-3/TRBV12-4	TRBJ2-2	CASSRDSMRGELFF
TRBV3-1	TRBJ2-5	CASSSRQGWQETQYF
TRBV5-1	TRBJ2-1	CASSTDRASYNEQFF